Below, 8 T cell receptor beta chains from the same sample are listed, as sequenced in a study of radiotherapy plus CTLA-4 blockade in lung cancer. Generated by immunoSEQ multiplex PCR, the TCRdb table keeps only in-frame clones and is missing some. The sample comprises 81,000 or so clones, about four fifths of which are singletons, and about 0.79% rests with the top ten. This sample comprised peripheral blood, obtained from a patient treated with radiotherapy plus ipilimumab. These receptors all stem from a human donor with non-small cell lung cancer who had stable disease on radiotherapy plus ipilimumab.

V and J are TRBV11-2 and TRBJ2-1; 7 positions agree with TRBD1. The length of the CDR3 is 15 residues. J lost 6 bases, V lost 5 bases, and 10 bases had no gene match. CDR1 is SGHAT, CDR2 FQNNGV, per germline. The CDR3 reads CASSGRTGLSNEQFF. DNA of the CDR3: TGTGCCAGCAGCGGCCGGACAGGCCTCTCCAATGAGCAGTTCTTC.

By frequency in the sample, this clone is medium-sized (0.01 to 0.1%). The chain is built from TRBV10-3 and TRBJ2-2, with D possibly TRBD1 on 5 matching bases. Deletions cut 5 bases from V and 0 bases from J, with 7 bases between. This CDR3 is 14 amino acids long. Germline V lookup: CDR1 ENHRY, CDR2 SYGVKD. The CDR3, as DNA: TGTGCCATCAGTACAGGAGCGAACACCGGGGAGCTGTTTTTT. Translated: CAISTGANTGELFF.

The chain recombines TRBV2 with TRBJ2-3; maybe TRBD1 (6 bases). V lost 6 bases to trimming and J lost 0 bases, with 10 bases between them. Germline V gives CDR1 SNHLY, CDR2 FYNNEI. The CDR3 loop spans 14 amino acids. For the CDR3, the DNA is TGTGCCAGCAGCCGGGACATTAGCACAGATACGCAGTATTTT. It codes for CASSRDISTDTQYF.

The chain is built from TRBV7-2 and TRBJ1-1; the match to TRBD1 covers 9 bases. V lost 5 bases to trimming and J lost 5 bases; unmatched junction nucleotides: 6. The germline CDR1 and CDR2 sequences are SGHTA and FQGNSA. This CDR3 region has 14 residues. The CDR3 loop is CASSLTGGVTEAFF. CDR3 DNA sequence: TGTGCCAGCAGCCTGACAGGGGGAGTTACTGAAGCTTTCTTT.

The chain carries TRBV9 and TRBJ1-1; no definite D call. Germline V gives CDR1 SGDLS, CDR2 YYNGEE. The CDR3 has 13 amino acids. The V end lost 1 base, the J end lost 1 base, and 5 bases lay between the germline ends. CDR3 sequence (DNA): TGTGCCAGCAGCGTAAAGGGGAACACTGAAGCTTTCTTT. It codes for CASSVKGNTEAFF.

The chain uses TRBV5-1 and TRBJ1-1, with 10 bases fitting TRBD1. The CDR3 sequence is 17 residues long. The germline V gene encodes CDR1 SGHRS and CDR2 YFSETQ. Trimming cost V 0 bases and J 4 bases; bases outside gene matches: 9. CDR3 protein: CASSLGGQGPWGTEAFF. The CDR3 DNA reads as TGCGCCAGCAGCTTGGGGGGACAGGGGCCCTGGGGCACTGAAGCTTTCTTT.

The chain links TRBV19 to TRBJ2-1; TRBD1 aligns across 10 bases. The V segment lost 3 bases and the J segment 7 bases; nucleotides outside the gene matches: 6. This CDR3 contains 15 residues. From germline, CDR1 is LNHDA and CDR2 SQIVND (reference sequence). CDR3 DNA: TGTGCCAGTAGTATTGGCGACAGGGGGCGGAATGAGCAGTTCTTC. As protein: CASSIGDRGRNEQFF.

The chain carries TRBV19 and TRBJ2-4; maybe TRBD2 (6 bases). The V gene lost 5 bases and the J gene lost 6 bases, with 14 bases spanning the gap. The length of the CDR3 is 14 residues. Germline CDR1 and CDR2: LNHDA and SQIVND (reference sequence). In DNA form, the CDR3 reads TGTGCCAGTAGTGGGGCGGGATACCTAAACATTCAGTACTTC. Translation: CASSGAGYLNIQYF.